The clone carrying this TCR beta chain was detected once. The entry originates in a study of blood T cell repertoires in COVID-19. Study summary: In each case, the material was cDNA or gDNA derived from T cells, B-cell-depleted T cells, or PBMCs.

Data came from immunoSEQ multiplex PCR; TCRdb stores just in-frame clones and leaves some out. The sample consists of around 70,000 clones, around 90% of them appearing once. This TCR came from a man between 45 and 60 years old with acute or convalescent COVID-19. The specimen sequenced was peripheral blood.

The CDR3 DNA reads as TGTGCCAGCAGCGCCACCGGGGGAGGGAGCACAGATACGCAGTATTTT. Its protein product is CASSATGGGSTDTQYF. This chain connects TRBV9 to TRBJ2-3; 7 nucleotides align to TRBD2. With V trimmed by 3 bases and J by 0 bases, 7 bases remained unmatched. Germline V gene sequence: CDR1 SGDLS, CDR2 YYNGEE. This CDR3 contains 16 residues.